Listed here are 11 T cell receptor beta chains from one sample, sequenced in a study of blood T cell repertoires in COVID-19 (dated by TCRdb to 2019 to 2021). Library preparation was by the immunoSEQ multiplex PCR assay. TCRdb took over this immuneACCESS table, retaining in-frame rearrangements with V and J assigned. Such tables are incomplete; in checked studies, under half of the missing clones stem from an unresolved V gene, and the remainder is unexplained. The sample table shows roughly 410,000 clones, and over 75% are seen once. The ten largest clones capture roughly 1.5% of the sample. Sequencing used peripheral blood. These receptors were collected from a woman aged 40 to 49 with COVID-19, enrolled during active disease.

The chain employs TRBV30 and TRBJ2-1; 10 bases fit TRBD2. The germline V gene encodes CDR1 GTSNPN and CDR2 SVGIG (reference sequence). The CDR3 sequence is 15 residues long. J lost 10 bases, V lost 3 bases, and 12 bases had no gene match. CDR3 DNA: TGTGCCTGGAGGACCACTAGCGGGATGCTCGCGGAGCAGTTCTTC. Translating it yields CAWRTTSGMLAEQFF.

This clone was counted many times. The chain is built from TRBV5-1 and TRBJ2-1, with 11 bases aligning to TRBD2. Trimming took 2 bases from V and 9 from J; bases not matched to a gene: 10. Germline CDR1 reads SGHRS; CDR2 reads YFSETQ. CDR3 size: 16 residues. CDR3 residues: CASSFWLAGGLGEQFF. CDR3 DNA: TGCGCCAGCAGCTTCTGGCTAGCGGGAGGTCTAGGTGAGCAGTTCTTC.

This chain uses TRBV5-1 with TRBJ2-7, with 14 nucleotides matching TRBD2. V lost 3 bases and J lost 0; bases outside the gene matches: 5. The CDR3 extends over 17 amino acids. Germline V CDR1 and CDR2: SGHRS, YFSETQ. The CDR3 is CASSSGLAGASSYEQYF. CDR3 nucleotide sequence: TGCGCCAGCAGCTCGGGACTAGCGGGGGCGAGCTCCTACGAGCAGTACTTC.

V gene TRBV15 combines with J gene TRBJ2-5; perhaps TRBD1 as D (5 bases). The CDR3 totals 13 residues. V gave up 0 bases and J gave up 7 bases, with 9 bases separating them. The germline V gene has CDR1 LNHNV and CDR2 YYDKDF (reference sequence). This CDR3 is CATSRDQGGTQYF. In DNA, the CDR3 is TGTGCCACCAGCAGAGATCAGGGCGGGACCCAGTACTTC. Full variable domain (missing parts from reference TRBV15 and TRBJ2-5): DAMVIQNPRYQVTQFGKPVTLSCSQTLNHNVMYWYQQKSSQAPKLLFHYYDKDFNNEADTPDNFQSRRPNTSFCFLDIRSPGLGDTAMYLCATSRDQGGTQYFGPGTRLLVL.

The gene calls are TRBV7-2 and TRBJ2-2, with 7 bases that match TRBD2. This CDR3 has 14 amino acids. Per germline, CDR1 SGHTA and CDR2 FQGNSA. The V and J ends lost 1 base and 4 bases, in that order; junction bases with no gene match: 0. CDR3 region: CASSLGGSTGELFF. As DNA, the CDR3 is TGTGCCAGCAGCTTAGGCGGGAGCACCGGGGAGCTGTTTTTT.

CDR3 sequence (DNA): TGTGCCAGCAGACCACCCCACAGGGGAACCCCCGAGACCCAGTACTTC. Encoded protein: CASRPPHRGTPETQYF. V gene TRBV7-2 combines with J gene TRBJ2-5; 7 bases line up with TRBD1. In germline, CDR1 is SGHTA, CDR2 FQGNSA. The CDR3 length is 16 residues. V shed 6 bases and J 5 bases; nucleotides not matched to a gene: 15. Supplemented by reference TRBV7-2 and TRBJ2-5, the full variable domain reads GAGVSQSPSNKVTEKGKDVELRCDPISGHTALYWYRQSLGQGLEFLIYFQGNSAPDKSGLPSDRFSAERTGGSVSTLTIQRTQQEDSAVYLCASRPPHRGTPETQYFGPGTRLLVL.

This sequence joins TRBV5-5 and TRBJ1-1, with D unresolved. The CDR3 has 9 residues. The germline gives CDR1 SGHKS, CDR2 YYEKEE (reference sequence). For the CDR3, the DNA is TGTGTCAGTAGCACTGAAGCTTTCTTT. It codes for CVSSTEAFF.

The V gene is TRBV19, the J gene TRBJ2-6; D gene ambiguous. The CDR3 loop spans 15 amino acids. Germline values: CDR1 LNHDA, CDR2 SQIVND (reference sequence). V lost 6 bases, J lost 1 base, and 10 bases lay in between. In nucleotides, the CDR3 is TGTGCCAGTAGCTCTGACGGGTCTGGGGCCAACGTCCTGACTTTC. The encoded protein is CASSSDGSGANVLTF.

The rearrangement uses TRBV30 and TRBJ2-7, with no clear D. The CDR3 is 12 residues long. Germline V gives CDR1 GTSNPN, CDR2 SVGIG (reference sequence). Trimming left V 3 bases short and J 2 bases short, with 8 bases between. Written as DNA, the CDR3 is TGTGCCTGGAGGGCATTTACCTACGAGCAGTACTTC. This translates into CAWRAFTYEQYF.

This clone has just a few counts. In DNA form, the CDR3 reads TGTGCCCGGAGGGGGGACAGTTCACCCCTCCACTTT. As protein: CARRGDSSPLHF. The chain carries TRBV2 and TRBJ1-6, with TRBD1 identical over 7 bases. V lost 11 bases to trimming and J lost 9 bases; unmatched junction nucleotides: 7. The CDR3 totals 12 residues. Germline V lookup: CDR1 SNHLY, CDR2 FYNNEI.

The chain is built from TRBV7-2 and TRBJ2-3; the match to TRBD2 covers 8 bases. The CDR3 loop spans 16 amino acids. Germline CDR1 reads SGHTA; CDR2 reads FQGNSA. With V trimmed by 0 bases and J by 5 bases, 7 bases remained unmatched. CDR3 nucleotides: TGTGCCAGCAGCTTAGCCGGCGGGGGGCAGGGAGATACGCAGTATTTT. Amino acid sequence: CASSLAGGGQGDTQYF.